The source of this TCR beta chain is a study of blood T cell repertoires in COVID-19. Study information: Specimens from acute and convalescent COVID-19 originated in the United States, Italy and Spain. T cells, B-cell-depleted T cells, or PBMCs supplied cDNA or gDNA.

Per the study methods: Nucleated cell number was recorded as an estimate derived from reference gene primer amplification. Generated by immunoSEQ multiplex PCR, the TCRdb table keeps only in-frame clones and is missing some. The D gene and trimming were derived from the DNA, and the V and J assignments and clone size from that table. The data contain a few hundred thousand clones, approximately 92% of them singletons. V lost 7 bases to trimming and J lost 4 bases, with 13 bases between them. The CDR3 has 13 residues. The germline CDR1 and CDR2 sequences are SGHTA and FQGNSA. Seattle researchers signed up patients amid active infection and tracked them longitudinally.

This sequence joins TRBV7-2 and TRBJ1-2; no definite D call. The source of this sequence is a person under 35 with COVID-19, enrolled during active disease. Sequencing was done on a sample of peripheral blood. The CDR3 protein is CASTLPQFYGYTF. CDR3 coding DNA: TGTGCCAGCACCCTCCCCCAGTTCTATGGCTACACCTTC.